This entry features one T cell receptor (beta chain) sequence. This clonotype was recorded many times. Its antigen is still unknown. The input lacks base qualities; no much larger clone sits a single base away. The germline V gene encodes CDR1 SGHNT and CDR2 YYREEE (reference sequence). The junction shows trimming of 4 bases on V and 8 bases on J, and the gene matches do not reach 13 bases of it. The CDR3 runs 17 amino acids, cysteine and phenylalanine included. Just CDR3 DNA is preserved here, 51 bases in frame from base 1. These data are taken from a study of T cells in Graves' hyperthyroidism and ophthalmopathy (dated by TCRdb to about 2019). As for the study more broadly: Peripheral blood samples were taken at the time of initial diagnosis, prior to any treatment. After blood sampling, hyperthyroidism patients were treated with methimazole at a starting dose of 30 mg daily, and ophthalmopathy patients were treated with high-dose intravenous methylprednisolone. The approximately 100 discovery patients were divided at random into training and test sets in a 7:3 ratio. Prospective prediction of ophthalmopathy was tested in an independent validation cohort of approximately 19 hyperthyroidism patients and 15 to 17 patients who later progressed to ophthalmopathy. Thyroid tissue and blood T-cell repertoires from roughly 6 Graves' hyperthyroidism patients were also compared in the study. The paper reports TCR Vbeta CDR3 sequencing of some 140 peripheral blood samples: 43 ophthalmopathy, about 75 hyperthyroidism and roughly 17 progressor patients. A discovery cohort of roughly 100 patients, approximately 45 with Graves' ophthalmopathy and about 58 with stable Graves' hyperthyroidism, was used to find distinguishing TCR V-J signatures.

The TCR beta CDR3 regions were amplified from RNA transcripts. The TCR CDR3 was subjected to a first round of RT-PCR using the HTBI primer set and the Qiagen OneStep RT-PCR kit. The libraries were constructed in a second round of multiplex PCR and then size-selected and purified. Sequencing of the libraries was done on an Illumina HiSeq2000 using paired-end 100 bp reads. Per the authors' processing: Raw data were processed with SOAPnuke, discarding reads with adapters, uncalled bases, mean Phred below 15, or no exact constant-primer or identifier match. COPE v1.2.5 was used to merge high-quality paired reads, and clonotypes were defined as unique nucleotide sequences. MiTCR v1.1 was used to align clonotypes to the IMGT TRBV, TRBD and TRBJ reference segments. Only V-J combinations with frequency above 0.0001, covering about 99% of repertoires, were analysed. The TCS score was defined as the ratio of F50 (clonal expansion) to E x V (chaos), calculated using BLOSUM62-based TCRdist between CDR3 peptides within each V-J. Welch's t-statistics and random forest reduced roughly 540 V-J features to roughly 13, which were used in a naive Bayes classifier (R e1071). The raw public data were reprocessed by TCRdb itself: fastp quality trimming at Q25, MiXCR clonotype calling, in-frame beta chains only. Every CDR3 protein is listed once, alongside the most common genes and DNA of its rows. The authors' filters were not applied to this entry. For this sample there are a few hundred thousand distinct CDR3 sequences; 14% to 15% appear just once. About 14% of the sample rests with the top ten.

General study outcomes and caveats: A model built on a 13 V-J signature distinguished ophthalmopathy from stable hyperthyroidism, reaching over 85% sensitivity and 81.08% specificity in cross-validation and 80%/75% in testing. No statistical method was used to fix the sample size in advance, and group allocation was not hidden from the investigators. Blood samples also contained most of the expanded thyroid clonotypes (frequency above 0.001), which suggests that blood repertoires may reflect thyroid immune responses. In validation, progression to ophthalmopathy was predicted by the model with roughly 71% sensitivity and roughly 72% specificity, a median of about 6 months before onset.

The hyperthyroidism patients were between 18 and 65 years old and newly diagnosed, with a disease duration of less than 2 months. Exclusion was applied to patients with uncontrolled infections, other autoimmune diseases, pregnancy or lactation. Clinical symptoms, serum thyroxine and TRAb, thyroid ultrasound, and orbital computed tomography formed the basis for the diagnoses. For progressor patients, blood was drawn at the first diagnosis of hyperthyroidism, before any ophthalmopathy symptoms had appeared. PBMCs were separated from roughly 9.6 ml of fresh peripheral blood using Ficoll-Paque density gradient centrifugation. Progressor patients were first diagnosed with Graves' hyperthyroidism and then developed ophthalmopathy during follow-up. Trizol reagent was used to extract total RNA, and RNA quality was then checked on an Agilent 2100 Bioanalyzer.

The sample was blood. This receptor was obtained from a woman aged 40 to 50 with Graves' hyperthyroidism that later progressed to Graves' ophthalmopathy. Rearrangement joined TRBV5-4 to TRBJ2-2; the junction holds 11 bases that match TRBD2. The DNA is as follows: TGTGCCAGCAGCCCCAGGGGTAGCGGGAGGGGCACGGGGGAGCTGTTTTTT. It translates as CASSPRGSGRGTGELFF.